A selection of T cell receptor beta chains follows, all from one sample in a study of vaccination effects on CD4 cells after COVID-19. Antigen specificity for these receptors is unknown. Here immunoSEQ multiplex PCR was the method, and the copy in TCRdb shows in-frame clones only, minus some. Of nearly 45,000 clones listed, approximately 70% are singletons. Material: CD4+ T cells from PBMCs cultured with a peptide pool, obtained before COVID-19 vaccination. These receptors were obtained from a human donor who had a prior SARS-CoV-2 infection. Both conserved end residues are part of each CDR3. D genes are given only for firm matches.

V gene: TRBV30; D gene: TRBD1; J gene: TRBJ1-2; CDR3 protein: CARKADRNYGYTF
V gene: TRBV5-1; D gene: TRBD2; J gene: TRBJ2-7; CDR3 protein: CASSSTPSGVTYEQYF
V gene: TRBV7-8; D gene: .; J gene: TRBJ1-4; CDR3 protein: CASSLVPLAAKLFF
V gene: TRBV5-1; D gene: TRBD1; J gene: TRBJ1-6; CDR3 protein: CASSLPGQGSPLHF
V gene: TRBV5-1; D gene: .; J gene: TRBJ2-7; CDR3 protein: CASSLVLADEQYF
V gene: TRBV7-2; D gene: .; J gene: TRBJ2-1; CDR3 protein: CASSVRGGYNEQFF
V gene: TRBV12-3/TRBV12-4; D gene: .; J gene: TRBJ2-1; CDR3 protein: CASSLNWLEQFF
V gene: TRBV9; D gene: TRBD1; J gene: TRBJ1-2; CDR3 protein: CASSSTDRDGYTF
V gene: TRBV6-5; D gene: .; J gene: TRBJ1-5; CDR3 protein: CASSSPGYAGGKPQHF
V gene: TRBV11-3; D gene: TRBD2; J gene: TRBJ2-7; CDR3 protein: CASSLDPTSGMVLQYF
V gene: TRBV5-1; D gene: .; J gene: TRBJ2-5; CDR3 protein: CASSLYGRDGPQETQYF
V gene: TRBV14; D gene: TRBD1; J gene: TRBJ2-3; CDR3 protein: CASSPDRGRTDTQYF
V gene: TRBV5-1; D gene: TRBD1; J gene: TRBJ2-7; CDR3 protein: CASSIGQGSSYEQYF
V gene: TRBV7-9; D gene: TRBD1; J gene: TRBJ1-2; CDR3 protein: CASSFEGQGYGYTF
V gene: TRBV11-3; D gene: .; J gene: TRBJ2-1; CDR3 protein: CASTLRGSLSYNEQFF
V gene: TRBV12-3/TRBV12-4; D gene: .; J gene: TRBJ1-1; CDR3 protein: CASRLRRNTEAFF
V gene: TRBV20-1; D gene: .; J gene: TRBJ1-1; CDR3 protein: CSASQGLNTEAFF
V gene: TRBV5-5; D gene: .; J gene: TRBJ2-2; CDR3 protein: CASSLVGTPTGELFF
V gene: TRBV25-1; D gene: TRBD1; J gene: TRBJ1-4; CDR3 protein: CASSAGTGGGSEKLFF
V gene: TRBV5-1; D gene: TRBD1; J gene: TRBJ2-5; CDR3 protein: CASSTGQGSMETQYF
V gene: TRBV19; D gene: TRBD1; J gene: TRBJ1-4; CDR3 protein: CASSTHRGANEKLFF
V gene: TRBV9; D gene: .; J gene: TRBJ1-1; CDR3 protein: CASSVGGPPGDTEAFF
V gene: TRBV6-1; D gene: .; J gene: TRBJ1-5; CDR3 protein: CASSEATGAVQPQHF
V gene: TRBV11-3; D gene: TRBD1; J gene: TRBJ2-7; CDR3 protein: CASSYDRGTYEQYF
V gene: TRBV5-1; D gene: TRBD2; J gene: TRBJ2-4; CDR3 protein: CASSLNWAGLQYF
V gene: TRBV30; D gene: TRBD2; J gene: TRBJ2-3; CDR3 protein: CAWIPGLAGATDTQYF
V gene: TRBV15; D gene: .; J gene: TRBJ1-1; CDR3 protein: CATSNTDKGEAFF
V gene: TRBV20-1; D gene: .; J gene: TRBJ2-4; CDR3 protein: CSASAGHRAKNIQYF
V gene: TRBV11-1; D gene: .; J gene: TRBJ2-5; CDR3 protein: CASSFGGQETQYF